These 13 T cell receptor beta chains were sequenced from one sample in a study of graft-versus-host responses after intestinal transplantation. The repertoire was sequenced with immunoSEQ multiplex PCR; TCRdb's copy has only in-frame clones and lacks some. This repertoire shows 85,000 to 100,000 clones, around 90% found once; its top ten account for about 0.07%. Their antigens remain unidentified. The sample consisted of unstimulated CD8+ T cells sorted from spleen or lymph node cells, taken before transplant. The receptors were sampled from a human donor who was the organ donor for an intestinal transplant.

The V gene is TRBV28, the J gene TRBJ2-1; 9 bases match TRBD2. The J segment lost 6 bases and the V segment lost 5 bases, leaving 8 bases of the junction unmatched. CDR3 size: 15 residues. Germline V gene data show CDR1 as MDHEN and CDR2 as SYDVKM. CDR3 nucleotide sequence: TGTGCCAGCAGTCTCGGGGCGGGAGGGGTCAATGAGCAGTTCTTC. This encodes CASSLGAGGVNEQFF.

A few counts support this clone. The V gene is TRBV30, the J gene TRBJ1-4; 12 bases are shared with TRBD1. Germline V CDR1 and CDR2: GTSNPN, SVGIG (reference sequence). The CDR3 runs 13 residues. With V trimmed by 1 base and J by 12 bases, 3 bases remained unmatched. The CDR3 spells CAWSAGTGGELFF. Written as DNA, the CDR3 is TGTGCCTGGAGTGCCGGGACAGGGGGCGAACTGTTTTTT.

The CDR3: CASSLGGGEQYF. DNA of the CDR3: TGTGCCAGCAGCTTGGGAGGGGGCGAGCAGTACTTC. The gene calls are TRBV5-5 and TRBJ2-7; TRBD1 is a possible D gene (6 bases). Germline V gives CDR1 SGHKS, CDR2 YYEKEE (reference sequence). The length of the CDR3 is 12 residues. V was pared by 0 bases and J by 6 bases, with 7 bases between.

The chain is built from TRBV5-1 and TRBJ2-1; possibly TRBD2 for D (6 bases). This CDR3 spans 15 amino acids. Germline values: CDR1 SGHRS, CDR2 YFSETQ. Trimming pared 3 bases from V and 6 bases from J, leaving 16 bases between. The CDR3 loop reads CASSSVGRDRNEQFF. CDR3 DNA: TGCGCCAGCAGCTCTGTGGGGCGGGACCGCAATGAGCAGTTCTTC. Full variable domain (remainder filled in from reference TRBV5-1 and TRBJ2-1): KAGVTQTPRYLIKTRGQQVTLSCSPISGHRSVSWYQQTPGQGLQFLFEYFSETQRNKGNFPGRFSGRQFSNSRSEMNVSTLELGDSALYLCASSSVGRDRNEQFFGPGTRLTVL.

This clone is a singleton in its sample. CDR3 sequence (DNA): TGTGCCTGGAGTGAACCAGAAATGACAAATACCTACGAGCAGTACTTC. Translated, it gives CAWSEPEMTNTYEQYF. The chain employs TRBV30 and TRBJ2-7; D is undetermined. The length of the CDR3 is 16 residues. Germline V gives CDR1 GTSNPN, CDR2 SVGIG (reference sequence). V was clipped by 1 base and J by 2 bases, with 18 bases between them.

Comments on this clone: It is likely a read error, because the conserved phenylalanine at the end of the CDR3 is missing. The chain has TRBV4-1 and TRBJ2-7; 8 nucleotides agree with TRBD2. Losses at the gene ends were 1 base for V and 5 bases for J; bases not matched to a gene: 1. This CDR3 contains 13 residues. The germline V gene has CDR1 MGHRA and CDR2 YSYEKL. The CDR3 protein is CASSQAGGDEQYS. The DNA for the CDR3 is TGCGCCAGCAGCCAAGCGGGAGGGGACGAGCAGTACTCC.

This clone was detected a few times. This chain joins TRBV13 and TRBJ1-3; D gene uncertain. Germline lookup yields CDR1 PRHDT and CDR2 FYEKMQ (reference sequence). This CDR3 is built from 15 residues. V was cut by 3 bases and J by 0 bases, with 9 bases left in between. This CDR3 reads CASSFEPGSGNTIYF. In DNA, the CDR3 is TGTGCCAGCAGCTTTGAACCGGGCTCTGGAAACACCATATATTTT.

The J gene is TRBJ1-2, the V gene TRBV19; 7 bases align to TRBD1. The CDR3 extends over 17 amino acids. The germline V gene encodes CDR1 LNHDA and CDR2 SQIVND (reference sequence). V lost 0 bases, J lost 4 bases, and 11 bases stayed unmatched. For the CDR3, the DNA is TGTGCCAGTAGTATAGATGGACGCCAGGGGGTTGGCTATGGCTACACCTTC. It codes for CASSIDGRQGVGYGYTF.

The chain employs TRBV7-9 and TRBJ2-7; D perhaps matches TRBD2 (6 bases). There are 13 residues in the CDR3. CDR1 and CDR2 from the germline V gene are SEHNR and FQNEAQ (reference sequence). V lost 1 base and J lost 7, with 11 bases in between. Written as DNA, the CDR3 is TGTGCCAGCAGCTTAGAACTAGCACGGGAGCAGTACTTC. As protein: CASSLELAREQYF.

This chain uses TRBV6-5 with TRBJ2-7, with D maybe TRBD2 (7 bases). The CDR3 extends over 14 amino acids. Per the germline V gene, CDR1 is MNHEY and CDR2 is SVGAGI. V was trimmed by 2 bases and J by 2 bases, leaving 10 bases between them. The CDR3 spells CASSYGGAAYEQYF. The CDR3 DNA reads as TGTGCCAGCAGTTACGGGGGGGCGGCCTACGAGCAGTACTTC.

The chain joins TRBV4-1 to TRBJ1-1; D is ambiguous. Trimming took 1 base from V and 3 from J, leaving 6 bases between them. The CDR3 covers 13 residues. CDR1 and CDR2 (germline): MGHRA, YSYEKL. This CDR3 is CASSQGQYTEAFF. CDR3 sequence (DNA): TGCGCCAGCAGCCAAGGGCAGTACACTGAAGCTTTCTTT.

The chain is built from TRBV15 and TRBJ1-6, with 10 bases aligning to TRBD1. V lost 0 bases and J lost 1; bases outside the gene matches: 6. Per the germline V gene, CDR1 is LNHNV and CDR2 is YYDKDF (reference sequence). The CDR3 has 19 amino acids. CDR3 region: CATSRDMGQGFSYNSPLHF. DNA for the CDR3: TGTGCCACCAGCAGAGATATGGGACAGGGGTTTTCCTATAATTCACCCCTCCACTTT.

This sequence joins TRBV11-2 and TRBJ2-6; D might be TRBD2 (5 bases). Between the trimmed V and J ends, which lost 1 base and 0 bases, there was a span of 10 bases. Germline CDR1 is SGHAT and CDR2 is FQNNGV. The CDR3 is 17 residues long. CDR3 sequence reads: CASSLVASSSGANVLTF. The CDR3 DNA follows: TGTGCCAGCAGCTTAGTAGCGTCATCCTCTGGGGCCAACGTCCTGACTTTC.